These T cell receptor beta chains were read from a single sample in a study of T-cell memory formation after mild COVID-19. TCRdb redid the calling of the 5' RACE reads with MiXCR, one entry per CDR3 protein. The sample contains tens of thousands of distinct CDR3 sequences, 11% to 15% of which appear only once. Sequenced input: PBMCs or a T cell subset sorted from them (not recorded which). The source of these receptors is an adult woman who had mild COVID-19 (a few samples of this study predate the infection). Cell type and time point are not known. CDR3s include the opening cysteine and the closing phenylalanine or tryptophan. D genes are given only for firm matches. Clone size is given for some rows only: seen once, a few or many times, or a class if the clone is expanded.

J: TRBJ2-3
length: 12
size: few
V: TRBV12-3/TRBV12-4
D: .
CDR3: CASSLLPDTQYF
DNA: TGTGCCAGCAGTTTACTTCCCGATACGCAGTATTTT

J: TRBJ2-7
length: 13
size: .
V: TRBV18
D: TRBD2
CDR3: CASSPNGGNEQYF
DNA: TGTGCCAGCTCACCCAACGGGGGGAACGAGCAGTACTTC

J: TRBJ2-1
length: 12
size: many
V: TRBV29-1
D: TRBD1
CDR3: CSVESRDREQFF
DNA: TGCAGCGTTGAGTCCCGGGACAGGGAGCAGTTCTTC

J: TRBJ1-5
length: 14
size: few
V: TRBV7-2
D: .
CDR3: CASSLGPLGQPQHF
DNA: TGTGCCAGCAGCTTAGGTCCATTAGGGCAGCCCCAGCATTTT

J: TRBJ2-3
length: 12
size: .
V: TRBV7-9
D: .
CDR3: CASRDGADTQYF
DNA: TGTGCCAGCAGGGACGGGGCAGATACGCAGTATTTT

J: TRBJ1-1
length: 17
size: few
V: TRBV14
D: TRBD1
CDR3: CASSQARQGAGNTEAFF
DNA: TGTGCCAGCAGCCAAGCTCGACAGGGGGCGGGTAACACTGAAGCTTTCTTT

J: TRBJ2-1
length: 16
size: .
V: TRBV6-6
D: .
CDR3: CASSYDAGMIYNEQFF
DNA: TGTGCCAGCAGTTACGATGCGGGAATGATCTACAATGAGCAGTTCTTC

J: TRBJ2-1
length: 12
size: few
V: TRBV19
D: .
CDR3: CASSIRGNEQFF
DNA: TGTGCCAGTAGTATAAGGGGAAATGAGCAGTTCTTC

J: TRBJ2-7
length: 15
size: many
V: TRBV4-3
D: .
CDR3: CASSQGRATTYEQYF
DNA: TGCGCCAGCAGCCAAGGCCGTGCCACCACCTACGAGCAGTACTTC

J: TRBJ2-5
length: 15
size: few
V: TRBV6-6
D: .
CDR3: CASSYSARTQETQYF
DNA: TGTGCCAGCAGTTACAGTGCACGGACACAAGAGACCCAGTACTTC

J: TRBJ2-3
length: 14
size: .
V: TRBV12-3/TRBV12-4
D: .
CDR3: CASSFHGSTDTQYF
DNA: TGTGCCAGCAGTTTTCACGGTAGCACAGATACGCAGTATTTT

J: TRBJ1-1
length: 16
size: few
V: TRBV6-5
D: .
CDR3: CASSYSPRNLDTEAFF
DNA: TGTGCCAGCAGTTACTCGCCTAGGAATCTGGACACTGAAGCTTTCTTT

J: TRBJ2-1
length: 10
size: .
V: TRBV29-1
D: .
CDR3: CSVTYNEQFF
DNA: TGCAGCGTTACCTACAATGAGCAGTTCTTC

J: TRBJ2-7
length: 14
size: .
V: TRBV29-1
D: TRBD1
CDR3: CSVESGRGPYEQYF
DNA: TGCAGCGTTGAGTCGGGCAGGGGGCCCTACGAGCAGTACTTC